This T cell receptor (beta chain) was sequenced in a study of cytomegalovirus exposure and HLA in healthy donors. The PCR was carried out with 60 Vbeta primers and 13 Jbeta primers. Assay used: immunoSEQ multiplex PCR; TCRdb lists only in-frame clones, some missing. Counted here are 100,000 to 150,000 clones, 70% to 85% occurring once; the ten biggest clones make up more than 2.5%. Findings of the study overall: A later analysis linked a missense variant in DCLRE1C to the trimming of TCR beta V and J genes. A later analysis revealed that TCR association rates differed between HLA loci, peaking at DRB1 and bottoming out at HLA-C.

The ends were cut back, 6 bases at V and 3 bases at J, with 11 bases in the middle. This CDR3 comprises 13 residues. Germline CDR1 and CDR2: LNHDA and SQIVND (reference sequence). With respect to this clone: Its antigen is unidentified.

Donors were nominally healthy when sampled, though unrecorded immune exposures were likely. The clonotype originates from a woman aged 50 to 60 in good health and CMV-seronegative. What was sequenced was PBMCs. The rearrangement joins TRBV19 to TRBJ1-1; D ambiguous. CDR3 DNA sequence: TGTGCCAGTAGCCTAATCCCGGACACTGAAGCTTTCTTT. Translating gives CASSLIPDTEAFF.